This T cell receptor (beta chain) was sequenced during a study of T cell responses to AZD1222 COVID-19 vaccine. Regarding the study as a whole: Spike-wide vaccine-associated CD4 TCRs dominated at 160-218 and 743-854. Nearly half of spike-specific TCRs reportedly target variant regions that are unmutated in the B.1.351 and B.1.1.7 variants.

Assay used: immunoSEQ multiplex PCR; TCRdb lists only in-frame clones, some missing. The table records tens of thousands of clones, 86% of them present only once. With respect to this clone: Its antigen remains unidentified.

The CDR3 loop spans 13 amino acids. Germline loops: CDR1 MNHEY, CDR2 SVGAGI. Trimming stripped 8 bases from V and 8 bases from J, with 15 bases between. The source is an adult in good health. The chain links TRBV6-5 to TRBJ1-4, with D perhaps TRBD1 (5 bases). Specimen: peripheral blood, collected on day 0 of AZD1222 vaccination. Written as DNA, the CDR3 is TGTGCCAGCTCGGGACGTTTGATAGAAAAACTGTTTTTT. Protein sequence: CASSGRLIEKLFF.